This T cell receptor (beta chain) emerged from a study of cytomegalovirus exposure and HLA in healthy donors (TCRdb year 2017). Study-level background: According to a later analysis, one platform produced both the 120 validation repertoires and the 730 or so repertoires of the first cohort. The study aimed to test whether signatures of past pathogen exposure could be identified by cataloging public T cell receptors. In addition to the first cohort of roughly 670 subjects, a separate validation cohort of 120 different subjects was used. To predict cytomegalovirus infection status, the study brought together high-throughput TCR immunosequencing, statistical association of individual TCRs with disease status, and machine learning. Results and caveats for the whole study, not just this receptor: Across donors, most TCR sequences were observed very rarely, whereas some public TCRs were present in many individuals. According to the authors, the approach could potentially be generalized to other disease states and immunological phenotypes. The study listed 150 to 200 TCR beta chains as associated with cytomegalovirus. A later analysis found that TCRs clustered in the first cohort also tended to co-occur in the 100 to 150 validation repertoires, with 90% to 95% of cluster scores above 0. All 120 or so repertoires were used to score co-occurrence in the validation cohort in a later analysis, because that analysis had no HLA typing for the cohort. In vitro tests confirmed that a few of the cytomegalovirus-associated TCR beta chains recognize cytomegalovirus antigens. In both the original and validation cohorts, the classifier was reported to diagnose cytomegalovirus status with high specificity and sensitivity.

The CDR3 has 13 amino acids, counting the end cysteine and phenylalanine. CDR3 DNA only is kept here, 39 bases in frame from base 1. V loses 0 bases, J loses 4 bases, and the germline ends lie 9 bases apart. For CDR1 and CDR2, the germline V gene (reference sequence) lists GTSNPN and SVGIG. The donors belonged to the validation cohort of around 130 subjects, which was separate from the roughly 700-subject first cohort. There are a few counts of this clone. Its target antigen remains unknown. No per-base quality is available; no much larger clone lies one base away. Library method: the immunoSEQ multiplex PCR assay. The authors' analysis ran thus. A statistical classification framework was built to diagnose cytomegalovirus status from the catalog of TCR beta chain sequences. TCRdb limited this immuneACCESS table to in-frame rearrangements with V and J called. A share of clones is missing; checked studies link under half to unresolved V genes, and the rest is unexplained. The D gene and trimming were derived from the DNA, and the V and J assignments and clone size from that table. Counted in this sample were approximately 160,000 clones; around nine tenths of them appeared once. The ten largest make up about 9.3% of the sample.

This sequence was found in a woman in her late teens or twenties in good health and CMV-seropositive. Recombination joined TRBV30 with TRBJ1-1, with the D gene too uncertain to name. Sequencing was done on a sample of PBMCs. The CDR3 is CAWSVREGTEAFF. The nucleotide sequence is TGTGCCTGGAGTGTACGGGAGGGCACTGAAGCTTTCTTT.